This T cell receptor beta chain was obtained from a study of patients and donors after allogeneic stem cell transplantation. This clonotype has more than one count but fewer than ten. TCRdb reprocessed the RT-PCR reads with MiXCR, giving one entry per CDR3 protein. The repertoire includes roughly 880,000 distinct CDR3 sequences, 15% to 20% of them detected once, and about 6% sits in the top ten. J lost 3 bases, V lost 4 bases, and 2 bases had no gene match. The CDR3 covers 14 residues. CDR1 and CDR2 (germline): KGHDR, SFDVKD. The sample comprised blood, either unsorted or a sorted T cell fraction (not recorded which). The chain joins TRBV24-1 to TRBJ1-5, with TRBD1 identical over 7 bases. The sequence was obtained from a human donor who was either an allogeneic HSCT recipient or a stem cell or donor lymphocyte infusion donor (not recorded which). It is not recorded whose cells these are; they may come from a transplant donor. Here the CDR3 reads CATSDGQVNQPQHF. The CDR3 nucleotides are TGTGCCACCAGTGACGGACAGGTCAATCAGCCCCAGCATTTT.